One and the same sample provided the 28 T cell receptor beta chains below, sequenced in a study of blood T cell repertoires in COVID-19. Profiled with immunoSEQ multiplex PCR; TCRdb holds only in-frame clones, not every one. This table holds around 93,000 clones, 60% to 85% found once. The sequenced material came from peripheral blood. The receptors were sampled from a woman older than 75 with acute or convalescent COVID-19.

This clone showed up just once. The chain has TRBV30 and TRBJ2-7; 11 bases are a match to TRBD2. This CDR3 spans 14 amino acids. The ends lost 6 bases at V and 5 bases at J; junction bases unmatched: 9. Germline V gene sequence: CDR1 GTSNPN, CDR2 SVGIG (reference sequence). The DNA for the CDR3 is TGTGCCTGCCCGACTAGCGGGGACCAGAACGAGCAGTACTTC. Protein product: CACPTSGDQNEQYF.

The rearrangement joins TRBV28 to TRBJ2-2; 13 bases fit TRBD2. With V trimmed by 7 bases and J by 4 bases, 15 bases remained unmatched. This CDR3 comprises 19 residues. Germline-derived CDR1 and CDR2 are MDHEN and SYDVKM. CDR3 sequence reads: CASTSWAGLAGSRTGELFF. Here the CDR3 DNA reads TGTGCCAGCACCTCGTGGGCGGGACTAGCGGGATCTCGCACCGGGGAGCTGTTTTTT.

This sequence joins TRBV5-4 and TRBJ1-2; TRBD1 aligns across 7 bases. V lost 4 bases, J lost 5 bases, and 17 bases stayed unmatched. The germline gives CDR1 SGHNT, CDR2 YYREEE (reference sequence). This CDR3 contains 17 residues. CDR3 loop: CASSPHYSGQPLYGYTF. The CDR3 DNA reads as TGTGCCAGCAGCCCACACTATTCGGGACAGCCACTTTATGGCTACACCTTC.

The chain carries TRBV11-3 and TRBJ2-3; 8 bases map to TRBD1. The CDR3 is 17 amino acids. Per germline, CDR1 SGHNT and CDR2 YENEEA. V dropped 1 base and J dropped 0; count of bases not matched to a gene: 6. CDR3 region: CASSLGRTGISTDTQYF. Here the CDR3 DNA reads TGTGCCAGCAGCTTAGGCCGGACAGGGATTAGCACAGATACGCAGTATTTT. Combining the CDR3 with reference TRBV11-3 and TRBJ2-3 gives the whole variable domain EAGVVQSPRYKIIEKKQPVAFWCNPISGHNTLYWYLQNLGQGPELLIRYENEEAVDDSQLPKDRFSAERLKGVDSTLKIQPAELGDSAVYLCASSLGRTGISTDTQYFGPGTRLTVL.

The gene calls are TRBV9 and TRBJ1-2; 9 bases match TRBD1. V lost 4 bases, J lost 4 bases, and 8 bases stayed unmatched. The germline V gene has CDR1 SGDLS and CDR2 YYNGEE. The CDR3 has 15 amino acids. The chain's CDR3 is CASSSSRDRVYGYTF. In DNA form, the CDR3 reads TGTGCCAGCAGCTCCAGCCGGGACAGGGTCTATGGCTACACCTTC.

V and J are TRBV6-5 and TRBJ2-1; 8 positions match TRBD1. The CDR3 totals 12 residues. J gave up 10 bases and V 4 bases, and 3 bases lay outside the gene matches. The germline V gene encodes CDR1 MNHEY and CDR2 SVGAGI. This chain's CDR3 is CASSFDRGEQFF. The CDR3, as DNA: TGTGCCAGCAGTTTCGACAGGGGAGAGCAGTTCTTC.

This chain joins TRBV24-1 and TRBJ1-1; D is uncertain. The germline CDR1 and CDR2 sequences are KGHDR and SFDVKD. The CDR3 contains 15 residues. With 12 bases removed from V and 4 bases from J, the gap between germline ends came to 23 bases. The CDR3 sequence: CAPAVYGGGGTEAFF. The CDR3 coding sequence is TGTGCCCCGGCCGTTTATGGTGGCGGCGGCACTGAAGCTTTCTTT.

CDR3 nucleotides: TGTGCCAGCAGGGCCACCCCTGGCGGGGGGGGACGGTATTTT. Its translation: CASRATPGGGGRYF. This rearrangement joins TRBV6-6 to TRBJ2-3, with 9 bases lining up with TRBD2. Unmatched junction bases numbered 15, after V lost 6 bases and J lost 14 bases. The germline V gene has CDR1 MNHNY and CDR2 SVGAGI (reference sequence). This CDR3 has 14 amino acids.

This clone came up a few times. The chain uses TRBV5-1 and TRBJ2-5; perhaps TRBD1 as D (5 bases). Germline loops: CDR1 SGHRS, CDR2 YFSETQ. Deletions cut 1 base from V and 1 base from J, with 17 bases between. This CDR3 is built from 17 residues. In DNA form, the CDR3 reads TGCGCCAGCAGCTTGAATCGTTCAGGGATTTCCCAAGAGACCCAGTACTTC. Translating it yields CASSLNRSGISQETQYF.

The V gene is TRBV19, the J gene TRBJ1-3; a weak D match, TRBD1 (5 bases). The CDR3 spans 16 residues. Trimming took 3 bases from V and 0 from J, leaving 12 bases between them. Germline loops: CDR1 LNHDA, CDR2 SQIVND (reference sequence). CDR3 in amino acids: CASSIRQTGSGNTIYF. CDR3 nucleotide sequence: TGTGCCAGTAGTATCCGACAGACCGGCTCTGGAAACACCATATATTTT.

This rearrangement joins TRBV7-2 to TRBJ2-7, with 10 nucleotides matching TRBD2. J gave up 4 bases and V 5 bases, and 8 bases lay outside the gene matches. The CDR3 totals 15 residues. Germline CDR1 SGHTA, CDR2 FQGNSA. CDR3 bases: TGTGCCAGCAGCGGGGGGGGACTAGCGAGGTACGAGCAGTACTTC. Translating gives CASSGGGLARYEQYF.

This CDR3 reads CASSEALAGGYEQYF. The DNA for the CDR3 is TGTGCCAGCAGTGAAGCGCTGGCGGGGGGCTACGAGCAGTACTTC. The chain joins TRBV6-1 to TRBJ2-7; 8 bases match TRBD2. The V segment lost 0 bases and the J segment 3 bases; nucleotides outside the gene matches: 4. Germline V gene sequence: CDR1 MNHNS, CDR2 SASEGT. This CDR3 spans 15 amino acids.

This clone was detected only a few times. In DNA form, the CDR3 reads TGTGCCAGCAGCTTAGCGGGGGGGCCTTTTGATGAGCAGTTCTTC. As protein: CASSLAGGPFDEQFF. The chain has TRBV7-2 and TRBJ2-1, with D maybe TRBD2 (7 bases). The CDR3 runs to 15 residues. V lost 0 bases and J 8 bases, leaving 14 bases between the germline ends. Germline V gene data show CDR1 as SGHTA and CDR2 as FQGNSA.

On this clone itself: As the CDR3 is not closed by the conserved phenylalanine or tryptophan, this likely results from a read error. No DNA is shown, since the ends of the CDR3 on it are uncertain; the CDR3 is the one TCRdb lists. The V call is TRBV5-5, the J call TRBJ2-7; the table's D call TRBD2 went unverified against the DNA. CDR1 is SGHKS and CDR2 is YYEKEE in the germline V gene (reference sequence). Termini included, the CDR3 measures 10 amino acids. The CDR3 sequence is CASSLGGRGH.

This rearrangement joins TRBV30 to TRBJ2-5; TRBD2 matches 8 bases. Trimming at V came to 8 bases and at J to 6 bases, leaving 8 bases not matched to a gene. CDR1 and CDR2 (germline): GTSNPN, SVGIG (reference sequence). The CDR3 is 12 amino acids. The CDR3 loop reads CAIEAGVKTQYF. The CDR3 nucleotides are TGTGCCATAGAAGCGGGAGTAAAGACCCAGTACTTC.

This clone has more than one count but fewer than ten. The rearrangement uses TRBV6-1 and TRBJ2-7; the match to TRBD2 covers 12 bases. The CDR3 has 13 residues. Germline values: CDR1 MNHNS, CDR2 SASEGT. Trimming took 6 bases from V and 5 from J; bases not matched to a gene: 2. The CDR3 DNA reads TGTGCCAGCAGACTAGCGGGAGGCCACGAGCAGTACTTC. Translated, it gives CASRLAGGHEQYF.

As concerns this clone: A much more abundant neighbour one base away suggests this may be a read error. The chain couples TRBV5-4 to TRBJ1-2, with 10 positions matching TRBD1. Germline-derived CDR1 and CDR2 are SGHNT and YYREEE (reference sequence). This CDR3 region has 13 residues. Trimming took 2 bases from V and 6 from J; bases not matched to a gene: 1. The CDR3 here is CASSLGTGDGYTF. The DNA for the CDR3 is TGTGCCAGCAGCTTAGGGACAGGGGATGGCTACACCTTC. Together with reference TRBV5-4 and TRBJ1-2, the CDR3 gives the full variable domain: ETGVTQSPTHLIKTRGQQVTLRCSSQSGHNTVSWYQQALGQGPQFIFQYYREEENGRGNFPPRFSGLQFPNYSSELNVNALELDDSALYLCASSLGTGDGYTFGSGTRLTVV.

V usage is TRBV7-2 and J usage is TRBJ2-7; 7 positions agree with TRBD2. The J call is doubtful: the DNA matches TRBJ2-1 better. This CDR3 contains 16 residues. Germline-derived CDR1 and CDR2 are SGHTA and FQGNSA. The CDR3 nucleotides read TGTGCCAGCAGCTTATGGGCGGGGGAGGCTAGCAATGAGCAGTTCTTC. This encodes CASSLWAGEASNEQFF.

The CDR3 nucleotides read TGTGCCAGTAGTATAGTGGGGCACCCTCACACTGAAGCTTTCTTT. Translating gives CASSIVGHPHTEAFF. V is TRBV19 and J is TRBJ1-1; possibly TRBD1 for D (5 bases). The ends were cut back, 1 base at V and 3 bases at J, with 12 bases in the middle. CDR3 size: 15 residues. Germline CDR1 and CDR2: LNHDA and SQIVND (reference sequence).

This clone was detected once. One end of the junction varies from germline; a read error may be responsible. V gene TRBV4-3 combines with J gene TRBJ2-3, with D perhaps assigned TRBD1 or TRBD2 (5 bases each). CDR1 is LGHNA and CDR2 is YSLEER in the germline V gene. The length of the CDR3 is 15 residues. The CDR3 nucleotides are TGCGCCAGCAGCAAAGAGGGGAGAGGCACAGATACGCAGTATTTT. It codes for CASSKEGRGTDTQYF.

This chain joins TRBV3-1 (or the pseudogene TRBV3-2) and TRBJ1-2; D remains ambiguous. Looked up from germline, CDR1 is LGHDT and CDR2 is YNNKEL (reference sequence). V lost 4 bases and J 8 bases, leaving 11 bases between the germline ends. This CDR3 region has 12 residues. In DNA, the CDR3 is TGTGCCAGCAGCCCGTATGGGGAGGGCTACACCTTC. This encodes CASSPYGEGYTF.

The CDR3 loop is CASCPTGTTGELFF. The CDR3 DNA follows: TGCGCCAGCTGCCCGACAGGGACCACCGGGGAGCTGTTTTTT. The chain has TRBV5-1 and TRBJ2-2; 7 positions agree with TRBD1. This CDR3 region has 14 residues. V lost 7 bases, J lost 4 bases, and 7 bases stayed unmatched. CDR1 and CDR2 (germline): SGHRS, YFSETQ.

This clone was recorded once. CDR3 region: CASSLEGAHTEAFF. The CDR3 coding sequence is TGCGCCAGCAGCTTGGAGGGGGCGCACACTGAAGCTTTCTTT. This sequence joins TRBV5-1 and TRBJ1-1; 7 nucleotides agree with TRBD1. The CDR3 length is 14 residues. The junction had 2 bases not matched to a gene; V was cut back by 0 bases and J by 3 bases. Germline V CDR1 and CDR2: SGHRS, YFSETQ.

The V and J genes are TRBV18 and TRBJ2-7; a possible D gene is TRBD2 (6 bases). Trimming left V 8 bases short and J 0 bases short, with 14 bases between. CDR3 length: 14 amino acids. The germline V gene encodes CDR1 KGHSH and CDR2 LQKENI. The CDR3 is CASTGDWGSYEQYF. In nucleotides, the CDR3 is TGTGCCAGCACGGGGGACTGGGGCTCCTACGAGCAGTACTTC.

V and J are TRBV9 and TRBJ1-5; 8 nucleotides align to TRBD1. The trim removed 4 bases at V and 2 bases at J, leaving 8 bases unmatched. The CDR3 is 16 residues long. Germline V CDR1 and CDR2: SGDLS, YYNGEE. The CDR3 bases are TGTGCCAGCAGCCCCCGGACAGGGTTCGGCAATCAGCCCCAGCATTTT. Translation: CASSPRTGFGNQPQHF.

Regarding this clone: The junction does not match germline at one end; this may be a read error. V and J are TRBV30 and TRBJ1-2; D is unclear. The CDR3 totals 11 residues. Per germline, CDR1 GTSNPN and CDR2 SVGIG (reference sequence). The CDR3 is CARREVYGYTF. The CDR3 DNA sequence: TGTGCCCGGAGAGAGGTCTATGGCTACACCTTC.

This chain connects TRBV6-2 or TRBV6-3 to TRBJ2-1, with TRBD1 matching over 11 bases. Trimming took 6 bases from V and 8 from J; bases not matched to a gene: 12. Germline values: CDR1 MNHEY, CDR2 SVGEGT. The CDR3 extends over 16 amino acids. CDR3 region: CASSPPDRGREYEQFF. In DNA form, the CDR3 reads TGTGCCAGCAGCCCCCCGGACAGGGGGCGCGAATATGAGCAGTTCTTC.

V gene TRBV6-2 or TRBV6-3 combines with J gene TRBJ1-5, with D perhaps TRBD1 (5 bases). The V gene's germline CDR1 is MNHEY and CDR2 SVGEGT. V lost 2 bases and J 6 bases, leaving 5 bases between the germline ends. CDR3 length equals 12 residues. Written as DNA, the CDR3 is TGTGCCAGCAGTTACCAGGGTCAGCCCCAGCATTTT. It yields the protein CASSYQGQPQHF.